The rows below give T cell receptor beta chains drawn from one sample of a study of cytotoxic CD8 clonotypes in ibrutinib-treated CLL. The repertoire was sequenced with immunoSEQ multiplex PCR; TCRdb's copy has only in-frame clones and lacks some. The table has about 130,000 clones, approximately 81% seen once; the top ten hold about 3.3%. Sequencing used PBMCs, obtained after 24 months of ibrutinib treatment. These receptors came from a human donor with chronic lymphocytic leukemia. Each CDR3 is given with its conserved first and last residue. Each record gives: J gene, D gene, V gene, clone size, CDR3 length, CDR3 protein, CDR3 DNA. A D gene is named only where the DNA matches it firmly. Clone size is not always given. Where it is, it says once, few, many or a class for expanded clones.

j_gene: TRBJ1-1; d_gene: NA; v_gene: TRBV7-3; abundance: NA; len: 13; CDR3aa: CASSLISRSEAFF; CDR3nt: TGTGCCAGCAGCTTAATTTCACGGAGTGAAGCTTTCTTT
j_gene: TRBJ1-5; d_gene: NA; v_gene: TRBV28; abundance: NA; len: 13; CDR3aa: CAIQSRRGQPQHF; CDR3nt: TGTGCCATCCAAAGCCGTAGGGGTCAGCCCCAGCATTTT
j_gene: TRBJ2-3; d_gene: NA; v_gene: TRBV7-2; abundance: NA; len: 15; CDR3aa: CASSLITGLTDTQYF; CDR3nt: TGTGCCAGCAGCTTAATAACGGGTCTCACAGATACGCAGTATTTT
j_gene: TRBJ1-5; d_gene: TRBD1; v_gene: TRBV19; abundance: NA; len: 15; CDR3aa: CASSIRGQGNQPQHF; CDR3nt: TGTGCCAGTAGTATAAGGGGACAGGGAAATCAGCCCCAGCATTTT
j_gene: TRBJ2-7; d_gene: NA; v_gene: TRBV9; abundance: NA; len: 14; CDR3aa: CASSVADGYYEQYF; CDR3nt: TGTGCCAGCAGCGTAGCTGACGGTTACTACGAGCAGTACTTC
j_gene: TRBJ1-2; d_gene: NA; v_gene: TRBV25-1; abundance: few; len: 12; CDR3aa: CASSETGYGYTF; CDR3nt: TGTGCCAGCAGTGAGACCGGTTATGGCTACACCTTC
j_gene: TRBJ2-7; d_gene: TRBD1; v_gene: TRBV27; abundance: NA; len: 16; CDR3aa: CASSPRTGENSYEQYF; CDR3nt: TGTGCCAGCAGTCCGCGGACAGGGGAGAACTCCTACGAGCAGTACTTC
j_gene: TRBJ1-2; d_gene: NA; v_gene: TRBV29-1; abundance: NA; len: 12; CDR3aa: CSVEGSSYGYTF; CDR3nt: TGCAGCGTTGAGGGATCTAGCTATGGCTACACCTTC
j_gene: TRBJ2-3; d_gene: NA; v_gene: TRBV5-6; abundance: NA; len: 16; CDR3aa: CASTQRTGLSGDTQYF; CDR3nt: TGTGCCAGCACCCAAAGGACGGGGCTTTCGGGTGATACGCAGTATTTT
j_gene: TRBJ1-2; d_gene: NA; v_gene: TRBV28; abundance: NA; len: 14; CDR3aa: CASSPRGRNYGYTF; CDR3nt: TGTGCCAGCAGCCCCCGGGGGCGTAACTATGGCTACACCTTC
j_gene: TRBJ1-2; d_gene: TRBD1; v_gene: TRBV27; abundance: few; len: 16; CDR3aa: CASSSTYPTGAYGYTF; CDR3nt: TGTGCCAGCAGTTCAACCTACCCGACAGGGGCCTATGGCTACACCTTC
j_gene: TRBJ2-7; d_gene: NA; v_gene: TRBV10-3; abundance: NA; len: 10; CDR3aa: CAIGRAPQYF; CDR3nt: TGTGCCATCGGCAGGGCCCCTCAGTACTTC
j_gene: TRBJ1-5; d_gene: TRBD1; v_gene: TRBV19; abundance: NA; len: 15; CDR3aa: CASSIAGGGNQPQHF; CDR3nt: TGTGCCAGTAGTATTGCAGGGGGGGGCAATCAGCCCCAGCATTTT
j_gene: TRBJ2-2; d_gene: TRBD2; v_gene: TRBV5-5; abundance: NA; len: 16; CDR3aa: CASRETGGPITGELFF; CDR3nt: TGTGCCAGCAGAGAAACGGGGGGGCCGATCACCGGGGAGCTGTTTTTT
j_gene: TRBJ1-5; d_gene: NA; v_gene: TRBV6-1; abundance: NA; len: 18; CDR3aa: CASSESRQGSIDNQPQHF; CDR3nt: TGTGCCAGCAGTGAATCTAGGCAGGGAAGTATAGACAATCAGCCCCAGCATTTT
j_gene: TRBJ2-7; d_gene: NA; v_gene: TRBV7-9; abundance: NA; len: 15; CDR3aa: CASSLTGSDSYEQYF; CDR3nt: TGTGCCAGCAGCTTAACAGGGAGTGACTCCTACGAGCAGTACTTC
j_gene: TRBJ1-1; d_gene: NA; v_gene: TRBV6-5; abundance: NA; len: 14; CDR3aa: CASSYSSDLPRAFF; CDR3nt: TGTGCCAGCAGTTACTCCTCGGACCTACCTAGGGCTTTCTTT
j_gene: TRBJ1-2; d_gene: TRBD1; v_gene: TRBV5-1; abundance: NA; len: 17; CDR3aa: CASSPTPLGQGAGGYTF; CDR3nt: TGCGCCAGCAGCCCGACCCCCTTGGGACAGGGGGCTGGTGGCTACACCTTC
j_gene: TRBJ1-2; d_gene: TRBD1; v_gene: TRBV9; abundance: NA; len: 14; CDR3aa: CASSVGTESYGYTF; CDR3nt: TGTGCCAGCAGCGTGGGGACAGAGTCCTATGGCTACACCTTC
j_gene: TRBJ2-5; d_gene: NA; v_gene: TRBV5-6; abundance: NA; len: 13; CDR3aa: CASSLVSEETQYF; CDR3nt: TGTGCCAGCAGCTTGGTGAGTGAAGAGACCCAGTACTTC
j_gene: TRBJ1-5; d_gene: TRBD1; v_gene: TRBV7-8; abundance: once; len: 15; CDR3aa: CASSFGQGAGQPQHF; CDR3nt: TGTGCCAGCAGCTTCGGACAGGGGGCAGGCCAGCCCCAGCATTTT
j_gene: TRBJ1-3; d_gene: NA; v_gene: TRBV6-7; abundance: NA; len: 16; CDR3aa: CASSYHPRVGGNTIYF; CDR3nt: TGTGCCAGCAGTTACCATCCCAGGGTAGGAGGAAACACCATATATTTT
j_gene: TRBJ2-3; d_gene: TRBD2; v_gene: TRBV13; abundance: NA; len: 16; CDR3aa: CASSLFGGGGTDTQYF; CDR3nt: TGTGCCAGCAGCTTATTTGGCGGGGGGGGCACAGATACGCAGTATTTT
j_gene: TRBJ2-5; d_gene: NA; v_gene: TRBV9; abundance: NA; len: 13; CDR3aa: CASSVTIRETQYF; CDR3nt: TGTGCCAGCAGCGTAACGATTCGGGAGACCCAGTACTTC
j_gene: TRBJ2-6; d_gene: TRBD1; v_gene: TRBV6-4; abundance: NA; len: 16; CDR3aa: CASRGQGAGGANVLTF; CDR3nt: TGTGCCAGCAGAGGACAGGGGGCGGGTGGGGCCAACGTCCTGACTTTC
j_gene: TRBJ1-1; d_gene: NA; v_gene: TRBV5-4; abundance: NA; len: 14; CDR3aa: CASSLLGAGTEAFF; CDR3nt: TGTGCCAGCAGCTTGTTGGGGGCGGGCACTGAAGCTTTCTTT
j_gene: TRBJ1-6; d_gene: NA; v_gene: TRBV7-3; abundance: NA; len: 17; CDR3aa: CASSLTGPVFGVSPLHF; CDR3nt: TGTGCCAGCAGCTTAACCGGTCCGGTGTTTGGGGTTTCACCCCTCCACTTT
j_gene: TRBJ2-7; d_gene: TRBD1; v_gene: TRBV11-3; abundance: NA; len: 14; CDR3aa: CASSPGQASYEQYF; CDR3nt: TGTGCCAGCAGCCCCGGACAGGCTTCCTACGAGCAGTACTTC
j_gene: TRBJ1-1; d_gene: TRBD1; v_gene: TRBV27; abundance: NA; len: 13; CDR3aa: CASRTNRGPEAFF; CDR3nt: TGTGCCAGCAGGACCAACAGGGGCCCTGAAGCTTTCTTT
j_gene: TRBJ2-5; d_gene: NA; v_gene: TRBV7-7; abundance: NA; len: 15; CDR3aa: CASSLSWGEQETQYF; CDR3nt: TGTGCCAGCAGCCTCTCCTGGGGGGAGCAAGAGACCCAGTACTTC
j_gene: TRBJ1-1; d_gene: TRBD1; v_gene: TRBV13; abundance: NA; len: 23; CDR3aa: CASSLRQGASPSVHPVWDTEAFF; CDR3nt: TGTGCCAGCAGCTTACGGCAGGGGGCATCTCCTTCAGTCCACCCAGTTTGGGACACTGAAGCTTTCTTT
j_gene: TRBJ1-4; d_gene: TRBD1; v_gene: TRBV5-4; abundance: few; len: 14; CDR3aa: CASSFRQGNEKLFF; CDR3nt: TGTGCCAGCAGCTTCAGACAGGGGAATGAAAAACTGTTTTTT
j_gene: TRBJ1-5; d_gene: NA; v_gene: TRBV5-4; abundance: NA; len: 16; CDR3aa: CASSLGPDHSNQPQHF; CDR3nt: TGTGCCAGCAGCTTGGGGCCCGACCATAGCAATCAGCCCCAGCATTTT
j_gene: TRBJ2-3; d_gene: NA; v_gene: TRBV29-1; abundance: few; len: 14; CDR3aa: CSVEDQIRGQTQYF; CDR3nt: TGCAGCGTTGAAGATCAGATTAGGGGCCAAACGCAGTATTTT
j_gene: TRBJ1-2; d_gene: TRBD1; v_gene: TRBV5-6; abundance: NA; len: 12; CDR3aa: CASNGQGYGYTF; CDR3nt: TGTGCCAGCAACGGACAGGGCTATGGCTACACCTTC
j_gene: TRBJ1-2; d_gene: TRBD1; v_gene: TRBV10-3; abundance: NA; len: 14; CDR3aa: CATNPGTAVYGYTF; CDR3nt: TGTGCCACCAACCCGGGGACAGCCGTATATGGCTACACCTTC
j_gene: TRBJ2-3; d_gene: TRBD2; v_gene: TRBV11-2; abundance: NA; len: 16; CDR3aa: CASSQGTSGGSDTQYF; CDR3nt: TGTGCCAGCAGCCAAGGGACTAGCGGGGGGTCAGATACGCAGTATTTT
j_gene: TRBJ1-2; d_gene: NA; v_gene: TRBV28; abundance: NA; len: 14; CDR3aa: CASRRGHGSYGYTF; CDR3nt: TGTGCCAGCAGACGAGGACACGGCTCCTATGGCTACACCTTC
j_gene: TRBJ1-4; d_gene: NA; v_gene: TRBV6-5; abundance: NA; len: 14; CDR3aa: CASSSAGLMKKLFF; CDR3nt: TGTGCCAGCAGCTCCGCAGGGCTAATGAAAAAACTGTTTTTT
j_gene: TRBJ2-7; d_gene: NA; v_gene: TRBV27; abundance: NA; len: 15; CDR3aa: CASSLSAGAGSEQYF; CDR3nt: TGTGCCAGCAGTTTATCAGCAGGGGCGGGATCCGAGCAGTACTTC
j_gene: TRBJ2-5; d_gene: NA; v_gene: TRBV11-2; abundance: NA; len: 15; CDR3aa: CASSLGYREGETQYF; CDR3nt: TGTGCCAGCAGCTTAGGATACAGGGAGGGGGAGACCCAGTACTTC
j_gene: TRBJ2-7; d_gene: TRBD1; v_gene: TRBV10-3; abundance: NA; len: 15; CDR3aa: CAIRSTGDAFYEQYF; CDR3nt: TGTGCCATCAGGTCCACAGGGGACGCCTTCTACGAGCAGTACTTC
j_gene: TRBJ1-6; d_gene: TRBD1; v_gene: TRBV28; abundance: NA; len: 14; CDR3aa: CASRRQGGNSPLHF; CDR3nt: TGTGCCAGCAGGAGACAGGGTGGTAATTCACCCCTCCACTTT
j_gene: TRBJ2-2; d_gene: NA; v_gene: TRBV15; abundance: NA; len: 15; CDR3aa: CATRAGTLNTGELFF; CDR3nt: TGTGCCACCAGAGCCGGGACTCTAAACACCGGGGAGCTGTTTTTT
j_gene: TRBJ1-3; d_gene: NA; v_gene: TRBV5-4; abundance: once; len: 13; CDR3aa: CASSFGGTGTIYF; CDR3nt: TGTGCCAGCAGCTTTGGGGGGACGGGCACCATATATTTT
j_gene: TRBJ1-2; d_gene: NA; v_gene: TRBV5-6; abundance: NA; len: 13; CDR3aa: CASSYSGGQGYTF; CDR3nt: TGTGCCAGCAGCTACTCCGGCGGGCAGGGCTACACCTTC
j_gene: TRBJ1-1; d_gene: NA; v_gene: TRBV7-2; abundance: NA; len: 12; CDR3aa: CASSPGATEAFF; CDR3nt: TGTGCCAGCAGCCCAGGAGCCACTGAAGCTTTCTTT
j_gene: TRBJ1-1; d_gene: NA; v_gene: TRBV9; abundance: NA; len: 14; CDR3aa: CASSARDVGPGAFF; CDR3nt: TGTGCCAGCAGCGCCCGGGACGTTGGACCGGGAGCTTTCTTT
j_gene: TRBJ1-5; d_gene: NA; v_gene: TRBV7-2; abundance: NA; len: 15; CDR3aa: CASSLGQSSNQPQHF; CDR3nt: TGTGCCAGCAGCTTAGGGCAGAGTAGCAATCAGCCCCAGCATTTT
j_gene: TRBJ2-5; d_gene: NA; v_gene: TRBV5-1; abundance: NA; len: 14; CDR3aa: CASSLRRRLETQYF; CDR3nt: TGCGCCAGCAGCTTGCGGAGACGGTTGGAGACCCAGTACTTC
j_gene: TRBJ1-2; d_gene: TRBD1; v_gene: TRBV5-4; abundance: NA; len: 13; CDR3aa: CASRLQGFGGYTF; CDR3nt: TGTGCCAGCAGGTTACAGGGGTTCGGCGGCTACACCTTC
j_gene: TRBJ2-1; d_gene: NA; v_gene: TRBV4-1; abundance: NA; len: 13; CDR3aa: CASSQVLAIEQFF; CDR3nt: TGCGCCAGCAGCCAAGTCCTAGCGATTGAGCAGTTCTTC
j_gene: TRBJ2-7; d_gene: NA; v_gene: TRBV2; abundance: NA; len: 13; CDR3aa: CASSVRTTYEQYF; CDR3nt: TGTGCCAGCAGCGTCCGGACTACCTACGAGCAGTACTTC
j_gene: TRBJ1-1; d_gene: NA; v_gene: TRBV4-1; abundance: once; len: 15; CDR3aa: CASSPDRGVNTEAFF; CDR3nt: TGCGCCAGCAGCCCCGATAGAGGGGTGAACACTGAAGCTTTCTTT
j_gene: TRBJ2-1; d_gene: NA; v_gene: TRBV6-5; abundance: once; len: 14; CDR3aa: CASSLELGYNEQFF; CDR3nt: TGTGCCAGCAGTCTAGAACTAGGTTACAATGAGCAGTTCTTC
j_gene: TRBJ2-3; d_gene: NA; v_gene: TRBV29-1; abundance: NA; len: 12; CDR3aa: CSAVQGTDTQYF; CDR3nt: TGCAGCGCTGTACAGGGAACAGATACGCAGTATTTT
j_gene: TRBJ2-3; d_gene: NA; v_gene: TRBV7-3; abundance: NA; len: 14; CDR3aa: CASSLGVGTDTQYF; CDR3nt: TGTGCCAGCAGCTTAGGGGTGGGCACAGATACGCAGTATTTT